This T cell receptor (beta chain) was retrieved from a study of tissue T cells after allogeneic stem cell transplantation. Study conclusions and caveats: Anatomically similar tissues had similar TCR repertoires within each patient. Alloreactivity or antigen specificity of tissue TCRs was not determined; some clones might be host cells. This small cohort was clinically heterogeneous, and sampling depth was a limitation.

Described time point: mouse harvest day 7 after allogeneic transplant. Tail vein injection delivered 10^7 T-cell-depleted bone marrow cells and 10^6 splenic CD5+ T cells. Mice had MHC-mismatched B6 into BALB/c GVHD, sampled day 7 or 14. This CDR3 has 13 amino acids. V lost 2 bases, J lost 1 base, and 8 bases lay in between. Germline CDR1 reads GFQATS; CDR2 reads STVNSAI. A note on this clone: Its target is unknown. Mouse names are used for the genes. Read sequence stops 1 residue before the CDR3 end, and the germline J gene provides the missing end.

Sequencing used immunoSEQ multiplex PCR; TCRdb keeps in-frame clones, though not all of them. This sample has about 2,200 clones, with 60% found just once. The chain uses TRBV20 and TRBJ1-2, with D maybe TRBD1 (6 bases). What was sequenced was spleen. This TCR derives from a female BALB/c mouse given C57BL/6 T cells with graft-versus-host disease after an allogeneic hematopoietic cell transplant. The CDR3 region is CGARPDRNSDYTF. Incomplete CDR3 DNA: TGTGGTGCTAGGCCGGACAGAAACTCCGACTACACC.